Only a few counts were recorded for the clone carrying this T cell receptor (beta chain). The data were obtained in a study of T cells in Graves' hyperthyroidism and ophthalmopathy. Germline CDR1 is MNHEY and CDR2 is SMNVEV (reference sequence). Trimming stripped 5 bases from V and 3 bases from J, with 16 bases between. The length of the CDR3 is 15 residues. TCR beta CDR3 regions were amplified from RNA. The HTBI primer set served for first-round RT-PCR of the TCR CDR3. MiXCR was run by TCRdb on the multiplex PCR reads, yielding one entry per CDR3 protein. The sample lists 550,000 to 850,000 distinct CDR3 sequences; around 19% were seen once.

The clonotype originates from a woman between 50 and 59 years old with Graves' hyperthyroidism that later progressed to Graves' ophthalmopathy. Material for sequencing was blood. The chain links TRBV27 to TRBJ1-2; tentative D call: TRBD1 (5 bases). CDR3 in DNA: TGTGCCAGCAGTGTCGGGACGGGACGGGACTATGGCTACACCTTC. Amino acids: CASSVGTGRDYGYTF.